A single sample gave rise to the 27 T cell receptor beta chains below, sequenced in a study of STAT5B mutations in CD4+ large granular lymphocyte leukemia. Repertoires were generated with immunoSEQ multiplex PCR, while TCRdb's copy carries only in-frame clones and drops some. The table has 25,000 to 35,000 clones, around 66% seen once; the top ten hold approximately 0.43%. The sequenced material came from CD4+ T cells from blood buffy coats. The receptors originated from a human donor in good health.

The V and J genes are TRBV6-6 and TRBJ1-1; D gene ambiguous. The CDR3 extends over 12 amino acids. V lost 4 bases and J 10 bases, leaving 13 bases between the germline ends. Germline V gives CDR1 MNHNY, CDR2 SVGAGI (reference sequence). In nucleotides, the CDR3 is TGTGCCAGCAGTTCCCAAGGACCGGGAGCTTTCTTT. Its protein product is CASSSQGPGAFF.

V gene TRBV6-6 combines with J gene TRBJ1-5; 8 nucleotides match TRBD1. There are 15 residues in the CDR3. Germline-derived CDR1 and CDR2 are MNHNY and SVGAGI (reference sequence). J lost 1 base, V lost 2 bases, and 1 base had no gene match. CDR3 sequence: CASSYGQGSNQPQHF. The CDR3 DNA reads TGTGCCAGCAGTTACGGACAGGGCAGCAATCAGCCCCAGCATTTT.

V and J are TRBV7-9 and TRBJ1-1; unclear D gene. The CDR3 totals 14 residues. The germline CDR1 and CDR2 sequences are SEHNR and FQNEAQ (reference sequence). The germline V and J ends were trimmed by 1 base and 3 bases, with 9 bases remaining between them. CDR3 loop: CASSLVSGHTEAFF. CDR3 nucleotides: TGTGCCAGCAGCTTAGTATCCGGGCACACTGAAGCTTTCTTT.

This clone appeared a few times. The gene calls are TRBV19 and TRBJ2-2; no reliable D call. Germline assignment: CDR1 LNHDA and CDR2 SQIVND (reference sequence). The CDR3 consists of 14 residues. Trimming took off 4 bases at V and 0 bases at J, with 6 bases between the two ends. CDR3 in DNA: TGTGCCAGTAGTACGGATACGAACACCGGGGAGCTGTTTTTT. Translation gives CASSTDTNTGELFF.

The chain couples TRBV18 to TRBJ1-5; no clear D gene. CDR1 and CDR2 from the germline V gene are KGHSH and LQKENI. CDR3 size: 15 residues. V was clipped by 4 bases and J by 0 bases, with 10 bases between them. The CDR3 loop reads CASSLSGYSNQPQHF. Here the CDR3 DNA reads TGTGCCAGCTCACTGTCGGGGTATAGCAATCAGCCCCAGCATTTT.

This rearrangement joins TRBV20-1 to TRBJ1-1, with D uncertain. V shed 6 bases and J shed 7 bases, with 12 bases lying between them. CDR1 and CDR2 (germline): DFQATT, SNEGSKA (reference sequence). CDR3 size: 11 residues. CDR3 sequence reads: CSAMVTDEAFF. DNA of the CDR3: TGCAGTGCGATGGTCACAGATGAAGCTTTCTTT.

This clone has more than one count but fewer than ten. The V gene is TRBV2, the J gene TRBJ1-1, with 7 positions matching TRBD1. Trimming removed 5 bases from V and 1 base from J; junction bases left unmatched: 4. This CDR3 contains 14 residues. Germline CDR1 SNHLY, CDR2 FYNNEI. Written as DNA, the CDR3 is TGTGCCAGCAGTACCCGGACAGGGAACACTGAAGCTTTCTTT. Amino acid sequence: CASSTRTGNTEAFF.

DNA for the CDR3: TGTGCCAGCTCACCACGAGATGGGTTTTGGGGAGGAACTGAAGCTTTCTTT. The encoded protein is CASSPRDGFWGGTEAFF. The V and J genes are TRBV18 and TRBJ1-1; D unclear. Germline CDR1 KGHSH, CDR2 LQKENI. V lost 1 base, J lost 5 bases, and 20 bases lay in between. The length of the CDR3 is 17 residues.

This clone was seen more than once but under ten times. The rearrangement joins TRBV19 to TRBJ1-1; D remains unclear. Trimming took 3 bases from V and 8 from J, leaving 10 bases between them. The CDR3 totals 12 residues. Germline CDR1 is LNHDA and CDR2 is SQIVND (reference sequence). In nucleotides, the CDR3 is TGTGCCAGTAGTATTCGGCTCGGAGAAGCTTTCTTT. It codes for CASSIRLGEAFF.

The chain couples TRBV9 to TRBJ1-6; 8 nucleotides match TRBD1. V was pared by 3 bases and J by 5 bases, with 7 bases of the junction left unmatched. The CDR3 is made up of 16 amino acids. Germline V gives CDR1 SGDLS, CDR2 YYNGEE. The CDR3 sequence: CASSDRTGLNNSPLHF. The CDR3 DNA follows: TGTGCCAGCAGCGATCGGACAGGGCTCAATAATTCACCCCTCCACTTT. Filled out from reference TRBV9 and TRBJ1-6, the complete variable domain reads DSGVTQTPKHLITATGQRVTLRCSPRSGDLSVYWYQQSLDQGLQFLIQYYNGEERAKGNILERFSAQQFPDLHSELNLSSLELGDSALYFCASSDRTGLNNSPLHFGNGTRLTVT.

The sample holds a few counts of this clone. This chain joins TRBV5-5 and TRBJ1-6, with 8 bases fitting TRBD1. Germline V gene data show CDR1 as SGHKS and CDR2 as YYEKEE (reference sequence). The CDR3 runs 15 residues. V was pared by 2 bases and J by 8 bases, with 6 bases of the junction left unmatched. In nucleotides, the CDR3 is TGTGCCAGCAGCTTACAGGGGGTTCGGGATTCACCCCTCCACTTT. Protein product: CASSLQGVRDSPLHF. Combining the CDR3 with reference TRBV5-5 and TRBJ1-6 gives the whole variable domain DAGVTQSPTHLIKTRGQQVTLRCSPISGHKSVSWYQQVLGQGPQFIFQYYEKEERGRGNFPDRFSARQFPNYSSELNVNALLLGDSALYLCASSLQGVRDSPLHFGNGTRLTVT.

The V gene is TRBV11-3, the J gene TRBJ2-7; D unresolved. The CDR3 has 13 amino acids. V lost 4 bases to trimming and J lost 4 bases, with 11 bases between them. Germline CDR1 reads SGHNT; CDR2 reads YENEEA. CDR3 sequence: CASSSAAEYEQYF. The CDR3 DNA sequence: TGTGCCAGCAGCTCGGCGGCGGAATACGAGCAGTACTTC.

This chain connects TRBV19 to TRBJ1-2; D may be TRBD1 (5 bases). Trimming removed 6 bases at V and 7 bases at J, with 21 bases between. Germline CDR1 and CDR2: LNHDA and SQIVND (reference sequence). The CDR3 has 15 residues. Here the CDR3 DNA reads TGTGCCAGTAGGGGAGGAGGAGGGGTGAGCTCTGGCTACACCTTC. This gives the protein CASRGGGGVSSGYTF.

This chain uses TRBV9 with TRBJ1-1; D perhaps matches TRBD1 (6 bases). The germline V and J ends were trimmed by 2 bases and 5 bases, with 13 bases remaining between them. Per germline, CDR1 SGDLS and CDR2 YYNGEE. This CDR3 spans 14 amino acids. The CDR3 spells CASSVEQGLTEAFF. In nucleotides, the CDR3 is TGTGCCAGCAGCGTGGAACAGGGATTAACTGAAGCTTTCTTT.

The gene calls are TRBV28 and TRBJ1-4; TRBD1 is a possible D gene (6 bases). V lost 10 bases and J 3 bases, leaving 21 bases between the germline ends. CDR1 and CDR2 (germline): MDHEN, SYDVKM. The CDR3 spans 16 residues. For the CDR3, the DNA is TGTGCCACCTCCAGTCAAGGCCAGGGGCCTAATGAAAAACTGTTTTTT. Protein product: CATSSQGQGPNEKLFF. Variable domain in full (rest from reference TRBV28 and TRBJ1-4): DVKVTQSSRYLVKRTGEKVFLECVQDMDHENMFWYRQDPGLGLRLIYFSYDVKMKEKGDIPEGYSVSREKKERFSLILESASTNQTSMYLCATSSQGQGPNEKLFFGSGTQLSVL.

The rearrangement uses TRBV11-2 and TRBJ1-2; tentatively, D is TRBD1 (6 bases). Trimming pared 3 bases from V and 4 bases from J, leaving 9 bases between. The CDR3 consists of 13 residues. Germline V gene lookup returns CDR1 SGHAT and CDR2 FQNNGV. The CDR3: CASSLSRGYGYTF. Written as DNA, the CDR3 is TGTGCCAGCAGCTTGTCCAGGGGCTATGGCTACACCTTC.

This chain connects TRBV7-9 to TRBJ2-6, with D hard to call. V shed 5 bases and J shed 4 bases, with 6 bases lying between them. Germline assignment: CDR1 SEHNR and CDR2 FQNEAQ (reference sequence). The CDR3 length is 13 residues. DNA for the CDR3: TGTGCCAGCAGCCGATCCGGGGCCAACGTCCTGACTTTC. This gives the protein CASSRSGANVLTF.

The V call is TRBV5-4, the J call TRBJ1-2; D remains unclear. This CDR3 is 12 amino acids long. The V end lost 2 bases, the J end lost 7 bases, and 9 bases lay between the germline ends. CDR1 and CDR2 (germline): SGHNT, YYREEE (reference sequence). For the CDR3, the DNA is TGTGCCAGCAGCTTAATTGGGGTTGGCTACACCTTC. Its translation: CASSLIGVGYTF.

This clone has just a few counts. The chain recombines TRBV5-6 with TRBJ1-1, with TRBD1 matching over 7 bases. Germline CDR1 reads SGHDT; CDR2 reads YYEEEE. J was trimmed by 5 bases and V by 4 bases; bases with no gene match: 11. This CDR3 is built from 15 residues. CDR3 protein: CASSPLSGGWTEAFF. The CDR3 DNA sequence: TGTGCCAGCAGCCCCCTTTCAGGGGGTTGGACTGAAGCTTTCTTT.

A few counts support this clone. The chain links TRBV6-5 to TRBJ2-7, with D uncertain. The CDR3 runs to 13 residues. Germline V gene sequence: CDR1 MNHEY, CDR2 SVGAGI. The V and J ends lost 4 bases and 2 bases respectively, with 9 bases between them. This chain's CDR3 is CASSSLGPYEQYF. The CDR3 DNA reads TGTGCCAGCAGTTCTCTTGGGCCCTACGAGCAGTACTTC.

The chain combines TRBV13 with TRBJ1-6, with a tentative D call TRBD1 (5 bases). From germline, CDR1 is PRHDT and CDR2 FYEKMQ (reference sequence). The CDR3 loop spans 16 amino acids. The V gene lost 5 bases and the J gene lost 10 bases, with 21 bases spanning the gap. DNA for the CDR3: TGTGCCAGCAGCCCACCCGGGGGAAGTGGAGGCTCACCCCTCCACTTT. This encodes CASSPPGGSGGSPLHF.

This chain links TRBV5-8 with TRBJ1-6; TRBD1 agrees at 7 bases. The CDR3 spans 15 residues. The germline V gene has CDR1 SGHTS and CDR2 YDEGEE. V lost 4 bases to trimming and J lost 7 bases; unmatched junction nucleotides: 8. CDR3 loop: CASSAQQGLNSPLHF. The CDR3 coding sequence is TGTGCCAGCAGCGCCCAACAGGGGTTGAATTCACCCCTCCACTTT.

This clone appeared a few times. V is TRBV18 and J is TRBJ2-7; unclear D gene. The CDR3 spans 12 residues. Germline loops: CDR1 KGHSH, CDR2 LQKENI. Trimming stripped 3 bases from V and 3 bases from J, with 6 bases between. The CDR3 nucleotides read TGTGCCAGCTCACCCTCGGACTACGAGCAGTACTTC. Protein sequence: CASSPSDYEQYF.

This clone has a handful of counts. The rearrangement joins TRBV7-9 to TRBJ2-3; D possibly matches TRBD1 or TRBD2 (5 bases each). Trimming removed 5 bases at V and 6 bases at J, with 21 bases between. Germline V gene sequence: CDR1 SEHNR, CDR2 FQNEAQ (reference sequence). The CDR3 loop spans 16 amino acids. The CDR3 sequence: CASSPTGTEVLDTQYF. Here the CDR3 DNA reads TGTGCCAGCAGCCCTACCGGGACCGAGGTTTTGGATACGCAGTATTTT. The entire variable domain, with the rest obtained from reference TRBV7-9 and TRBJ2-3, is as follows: DTGVSQNPRHKITKRGQNVTFRCDPISEHNRLYWYRQTLGQGPEFLTYFQNEAQLEKSRLLSDRFSAERPKGSFSTLEIQRTEQGDSAMYLCASSPTGTEVLDTQYFGPGTRLTVL.

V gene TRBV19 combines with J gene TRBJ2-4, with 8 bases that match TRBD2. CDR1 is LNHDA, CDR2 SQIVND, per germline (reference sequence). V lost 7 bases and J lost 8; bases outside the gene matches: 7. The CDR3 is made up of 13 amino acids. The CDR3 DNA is TGTGCCAGTACCACGGGGGGGGGATACATTCAGTACTTC. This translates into CASTTGGGYIQYF. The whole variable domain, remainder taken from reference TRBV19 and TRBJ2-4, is DGGITQSPKYLFRKEGQNVTLSCEQNLNHDAMYWYRQDPGQGLRLIYYSQIVNDFQKGDIAEGYSVSREKKESFPLTVTSAQKNPTAFYLCASTTGGGYIQYFGAGTRLSVL.

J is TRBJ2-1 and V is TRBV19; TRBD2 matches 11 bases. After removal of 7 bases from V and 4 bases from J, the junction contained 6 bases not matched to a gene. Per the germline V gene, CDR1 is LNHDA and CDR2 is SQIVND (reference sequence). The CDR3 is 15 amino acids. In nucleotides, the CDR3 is TGTGCCAGTATGGCTAGCGGGGGGACTTACAATGAGCAGTTCTTC. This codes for CASMASGGTYNEQFF.

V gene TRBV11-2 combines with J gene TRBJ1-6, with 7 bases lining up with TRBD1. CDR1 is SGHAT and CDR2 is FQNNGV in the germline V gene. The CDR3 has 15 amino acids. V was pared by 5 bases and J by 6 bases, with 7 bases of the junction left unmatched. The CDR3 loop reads CASSREGQLNSPLHF. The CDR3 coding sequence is TGTGCCAGCAGCCGTGAGGGACAGCTTAATTCACCCCTCCACTTT.